This TCR beta chain was sequenced in a study of T cells in Graves' hyperthyroidism and ophthalmopathy. General study results and limits: Blood also carried most thyroid clonotypes expanded above 0.001.

This CDR3 is built from 16 residues. The V and J ends lost 4 bases and 0 bases, in that order; junction bases with no gene match: 5. Many counts were recorded for this clonotype. The antigen is unknown. Every diagnosis used clinical symptoms, serum thyroxine and TRAb, thyroid ultrasound and orbital computed tomography. Template material for amplifying TCR beta CDR3 regions consisted of RNA transcripts. HTBI primers were employed in a first-round RT-PCR of the TCR CDR3. TCRdb used MiXCR to reprocess the multiplex PCR reads, holding one entry per CDR3 protein. The repertoire holds approximately 98,000 distinct CDR3 sequences, with roughly 39% as singletons.

The V gene is TRBV12-3 or TRBV12-4, the J gene TRBJ2-7; 11 bases line up with TRBD2. Sequenced: peripheral blood or thyroid tissue (not recorded which). This TCR was recovered from a woman in her twenties or thirties with Graves' hyperthyroidism. The CDR3 sequence is CASSSGLAVNSYEQYF. CDR3 in DNA: TGTGCCAGCAGTTCGGGACTAGCGGTCAACTCCTACGAGCAGTACTTC.